The T cell receptor (beta chain) described here comes from a study of blood T cell repertoires in COVID-19. The overall study: Samples came from the United States, Italy and Spain, spanning acute and convalescent COVID-19. The cDNA or gDNA used as material had been derived from T cells, B-cell-depleted T cells, or PBMCs.

Trimming removed 2 bases from V and 8 bases from J; junction bases left unmatched: 18. This CDR3 has 18 amino acids. Germline V gene lookup returns CDR1 SGHTA and CDR2 FQGNSA. Source study methods: Amplifying reference gene primers gave estimates of nucleated cell counts. The repertoire was sequenced with immunoSEQ multiplex PCR; TCRdb's copy has only in-frame clones and lacks some. V, J and clone size derive from that table, while D and trimming were established from the DNA sequence. The sample has around 250,000 clones, around 83% seen once. What was sequenced was peripheral blood. The chain is built from TRBV7-2 and TRBJ2-7; 10 nucleotides agree with TRBD2. The clonotype comes from a woman in her late teens or twenties with acute or convalescent COVID-19. The CDR3 here is CASSLPSGSGVVDIKQYF. The CDR3 DNA reads as TGTGCCAGCAGCTTACCTAGCGGGAGTGGGGTCGTAGATATCAAGCAGTACTTC.